The 9 T cell receptor beta chains below all came from one sample that was sequenced in a study of T cell repertoires in cytomegalovirus infection. One entry per CDR3 protein, called by TCRdb with MiXCR from the reads. Among about 140,000 distinct CDR3 sequences listed, under 8.5% were seen once. The material sequenced was PBMCs. These receptors were taken from a human donor in good health (CMV status not recorded). Some clones in this sample may be carry-over from other donors' samples.

In this sample, this clonotype turned up a few times. This chain uses TRBV13 with TRBJ1-1; TRBD1 might be the D (6 bases). The germline V gene encodes CDR1 PRHDT and CDR2 FYEKMQ (reference sequence). The V end was cut by 2 bases, the J end by 5 bases, with 12 bases between. This CDR3 is 14 amino acids long. In DNA, the CDR3 is TGTGCCAGCAGCTTAACTCAGGGGATGACTGAAGCTTTCTTT. Residues: CASSLTQGMTEAFF.

With respect to this clonotype: At one boundary the junction diverges from the germline segment, which might be a read error. The CDR3 here is CSARGSSVGNTICF. CDR3 sequence (DNA): TGCAGTGCTAGAGGTTCCTCTGTGGGAAACACCATATGTTTT. The chain has TRBV20-1 and TRBJ1-3, with unresolved D. Germline CDR1 DFQATT, CDR2 SNEGSKA (reference sequence). The CDR3 extends over 14 amino acids.

This sequence joins TRBV2 and TRBJ2-2; no clear D gene. V shed 6 bases and J shed 8 bases, with 10 bases lying between them. This CDR3 region has 12 residues. Germline lookup yields CDR1 SNHLY and CDR2 FYNNEI. The CDR3 is CASSYRLGELFF. CDR3 DNA sequence: TGTGCCAGCAGCTATAGACTGGGGGAGCTGTTTTTT.

The chain is built from TRBV2 and TRBJ2-1, with D unclear. Germline CDR1 reads SNHLY; CDR2 reads FYNNEI. The CDR3 runs to 11 residues. Trimming shortened V by 7 bases and J by 5 bases, and 6 bases separated the two germline ends. The CDR3 region is CASTEDNEQFF. The CDR3 coding sequence is TGTGCCAGCACCGAAGACAATGAGCAGTTCTTC.

This clonotype was detected ten times or more. The genes are TRBV18 and TRBJ1-4, with 10 bases identical to TRBD1. This CDR3 has 16 amino acids. Germline CDR1 reads KGHSH; CDR2 reads LQKENI. Germline trimming cut 2 bases from V and 8 bases from J; bases unmatched to any gene: 8. The CDR3 sequence is CASSPNAPGQGEKLFF. The CDR3 DNA reads as TGTGCCAGCTCACCAAATGCGCCGGGACAGGGGGAAAAACTGTTTTTT.

At least ten counts were recorded for this clonotype. V is TRBV7-8 and J is TRBJ1-5; the match to TRBD1 covers 9 bases. The germline V gene encodes CDR1 SGHVS and CDR2 FQNEAQ. The CDR3 totals 14 residues. V shed 7 bases, J shed 7 bases, and the junction held 8 bases outside the gene matches. CDR3 DNA sequence: TGTGCCAGCAACTCGGGACAGGGAGTGCAGCCCCAGCATTTT. This translates into CASNSGQGVQPQHF.

The count of this clonotype is one. This could be a read error, since a much larger clone is one nucleotide away. The chain joins TRBV4-2 to TRBJ1-1; D is unresolved. The CDR3 is 13 residues long. Germline CDR1 reads LGHNA; CDR2 reads YNFKEQ. CDR3 coding DNA: TGTGCCGGCAGCCGAACAGAGGACACTGAAGCTTTCTTT. Encoded protein: CAGSRTEDTEAFF.

This clonotype was observed at least ten times. V usage is TRBV7-9 and J usage is TRBJ1-4, with 10 bases identical to TRBD1. This CDR3 has 14 amino acids. V lost 4 bases and J lost 6; bases outside the gene matches: 2. Germline lookup yields CDR1 SEHNR and CDR2 FQNEAQ (reference sequence). CDR3 sequence reads: CASSYGTGDEKLFF. CDR3 nucleotides: TGTGCCAGCAGCTACGGGACAGGGGATGAAAAACTGTTTTTT. Variable domain in full (rest from reference TRBV7-9 and TRBJ1-4): DTGVSQNPRHKITKRGQNVTFRCDPISEHNRLYWYRQTLGQGPEFLTYFQNEAQLEKSRLLSDRFSAERPKGSFSTLEIQRTEQGDSAMYLCASSYGTGDEKLFFGSGTQLSVL.

This clonotype was counted ten times or more. The rearrangement links TRBV28 to TRBJ1-5; D unresolved. Germline V gives CDR1 MDHEN, CDR2 SYDVKM. V was trimmed by 5 bases and J by 7 bases, leaving 21 bases between them. The CDR3 contains 16 residues. The CDR3 DNA follows: TGTGCCAGCAGTCCCAAAGGATTCTATGAAATCCAGCCCCAGCATTTT. Protein product: CASSPKGFYEIQPQHF.